These T cell receptor beta chains were read from a single sample in a study of blood T cell repertoires in COVID-19. Using immunoSEQ multiplex PCR, the repertoire was profiled, and TCRdb retains in-frame clones only, with some absent. Counted here are around 260,000 clones, 85% to 90% occurring once; the ten biggest clones make up 3.6%. The specimen sequenced was peripheral blood. The receptors were gathered from a man aged 18 to 29 with active or convalescent COVID-19. Each CDR3 is given with its conserved first and last residue. Fields, in order: D gene, clone size, V gene, J gene, CDR3 protein, CDR3 DNA. The D gene is left open where the match is weak. Size is omitted from some rows. Given values are once, few, many or a class for expanded clones.

>TRBD1|once|TRBV2|TRBJ2-3
CASSEDRAVVDTQYF
TGTGCCAGCAGTGAGGACAGGGCTGTGGTAGATACGCAGTATTTT
>TRBD1|-|TRBV5-6|TRBJ2-7
CASSTGQGPYEQYF
TGTGCCAGCAGCACCGGACAGGGGCCGTACGAGCAGTACTTC
>TRBD1|-|TRBV12-3/TRBV12-4|TRBJ2-7
CASSFDRGYEQYF
TGTGCCAGCAGTTTTGACAGGGGCTACGAGCAGTACTTC
>-|-|TRBV5-5|TRBJ1-4
CASSLRGGQEKLFF
TGTGCCAGCAGCCTCCGGGGGGGTCAGGAAAAACTGTTTTTT
>TRBD1|-|TRBV5-1|TRBJ2-1
CASSLEGGRYNEQFF
TGCGCCAGCAGCTTGGAAGGGGGCCGTTACAATGAGCAGTTCTTC
>TRBD1|-|TRBV6-5|TRBJ2-1
CASWGQINNEQFF
TGTGCCAGCTGGGGACAGATAAACAATGAGCAGTTCTTC
>-|-|TRBV7-9|TRBJ2-2
CASSVRGEYTGELFF
TGTGCCAGCAGCGTACGGGGAGAGTACACCGGGGAGCTGTTTTTT
>TRBD1|-|TRBV5-1|TRBJ1-1
CASSLSRTGATEAFF
TGCGCCAGCAGCTTGTCTAGGACAGGGGCCACTGAAGCTTTCTTT
>-|-|TRBV27|TRBJ2-3
CASRRGNTQYF
TGTGCCAGCAGGCGCGGGAACACGCAGTATTTT
>-|-|TRBV21-1|TRBJ2-1
CASSKDRTSGRPPGYNEQFF
TGTGCCAGCAGCAAAGATCGGACTAGCGGGAGGCCCCCGGGGTACAATGAGCAGTTCTTC
>TRBD1|-|TRBV19|TRBJ2-1
CASLGQSNGEQFF
TGTGCCAGTCTGGGACAGAGCAATGGTGAGCAGTTCTTC
>-|once|TRBV2|TRBJ2-2
CASSRGTGELFF
TGTGCCAGCAGTCGGGGAACCGGGGAGCTGTTTTTT
>-|-|TRBV7-6|TRBJ1-6
CASSLLSNSPLHF
TGTGCCAGCAGCTTACTATCGAATTCACCCCTCCACTTT
>-|-|TRBV30|TRBJ1-2
CAWSGQIAYGYTF
TGTGCCTGGAGCGGACAGATTGCATATGGCTACACCTTC
>TRBD1|-|TRBV10-3|TRBJ1-5
CAISDPKQGQGNQPQHF
TGTGCCATCAGTGACCCGAAACAAGGACAGGGGAATCAGCCCCAGCATTTT
>-|-|TRBV7-3|TRBJ1-1
CAKPRENANTEAFF
TGTGCCAAACCTCGGGAAAACGCGAACACTGAAGCTTTCTTT
>TRBD1|-|TRBV7-2|TRBJ1-2
CASSIRQGARGYTF
TGTGCCAGCAGCATTCGACAGGGGGCTCGGGGCTACACCTTC
>TRBD1|-|TRBV6-6|TRBJ1-5
CASKTGGFGQPQHF
TGTGCCAGTAAAACAGGGGGCTTTGGTCAGCCCCAGCATTTT
>TRBD2|-|TRBV4-2|TRBJ2-7
CASSRGLAGDYEQYF
TGTGCCAGCAGCCGGGGACTAGCGGGGGACTACGAGCAGTACTTC
>TRBD2|-|TRBV28|TRBJ2-5
CASSSGLAGRQETQYF
TGTGCCAGCAGTTCAGGACTAGCGGGCAGACAAGAGACCCAGTACTTC
>TRBD1|-|TRBV11-3|TRBJ1-2
CASSSDRGRDGYTF
TGTGCCAGCAGCTCCGACAGGGGGCGAGATGGCTACACCTTC
>-|-|TRBV14|TRBJ1-1
CASSQVSSGNTEAFF
TGTGCCAGCAGCCAAGTCTCCTCGGGTAACACTGAAGCTTTCTTT
>TRBD1|-|TRBV11-2|TRBJ2-1
CASSLSGTDSQFF
TGTGCCAGCAGCTTATCAGGGACAGACTCCCAGTTCTTC
>-|-|TRBV4-1|TRBJ1-4
CASNPGLIIATNEKLFF
TGCGCCAGCAACCCGGGACTTATAATTGCAACTAATGAAAAACTGTTTTTT
>-|-|TRBV6-4|TRBJ1-1
CASSDSGGTEAFF
TGTGCCAGCAGCGACTCGGGGGGGACTGAAGCTTTCTTT
>TRBD2|-|TRBV5-4|TRBJ2-3
CASSRGLAGITDTQYF
TGTGCCAGCAGCAGGGGACTAGCGGGGATCACAGATACGCAGTATTTT